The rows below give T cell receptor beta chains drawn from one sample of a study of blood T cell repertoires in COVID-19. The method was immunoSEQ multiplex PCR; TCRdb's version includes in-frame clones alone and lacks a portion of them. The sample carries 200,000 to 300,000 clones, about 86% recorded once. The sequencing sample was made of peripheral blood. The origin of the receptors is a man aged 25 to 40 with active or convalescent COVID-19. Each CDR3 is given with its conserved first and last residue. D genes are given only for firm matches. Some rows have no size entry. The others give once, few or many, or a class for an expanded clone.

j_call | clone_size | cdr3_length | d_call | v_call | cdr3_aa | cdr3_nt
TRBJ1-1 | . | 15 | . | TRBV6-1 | CASSEAGRGNTEAFF | TGTGCCAGCAGTGAAGCAGGGAGGGGGAACACTGAAGCTTTCTTT
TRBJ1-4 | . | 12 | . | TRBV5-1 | CASSLDREKLFF | TGCGCCAGCAGCCTAGACAGGGAAAAACTGTTTTTT
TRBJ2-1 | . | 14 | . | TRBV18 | CASSPQQANNEQFF | TGTGCCAGCTCACCGCAACAGGCTAACAATGAGCAGTTCTTC
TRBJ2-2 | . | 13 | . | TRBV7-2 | CASSLLNTGELFF | TGTGCCAGCAGCTTATTAAACACCGGGGAGCTGTTTTTT
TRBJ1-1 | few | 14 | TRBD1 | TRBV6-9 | CASSYFRGQTEAFF | TGTGCCAGCAGCTACTTCAGGGGGCAAACTGAAGCTTTCTTT
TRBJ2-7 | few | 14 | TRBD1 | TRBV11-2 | CASRLGQVVYEQYF | TGTGCCAGCAGATTGGGACAGGTTGTCTACGAGCAGTACTTC
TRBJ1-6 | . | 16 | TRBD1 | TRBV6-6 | CASSYSQGAGNSPLHF | TGTGCCAGCAGTTACTCGCAGGGGGCGGGGAATTCACCCCTCCACTTT
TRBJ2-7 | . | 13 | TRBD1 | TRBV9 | CARKRDRVYEQYF | TGTGCCAGGAAACGGGACAGGGTATACGAGCAGTACTTC
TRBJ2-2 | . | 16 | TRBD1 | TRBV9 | CASSEDYRGATGELFF | TGTGCCAGCAGCGAAGATTACAGGGGGGCCACCGGGGAGCTGTTTTTT
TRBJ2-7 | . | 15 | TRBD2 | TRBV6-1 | CASSESSGATYEQYF | TGTGCCAGCAGTGAGTCTAGCGGGGCTACCTACGAGCAGTACTTC
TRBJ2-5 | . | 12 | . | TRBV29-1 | CSVVEADETQYF | TGCAGCGTTGTTGAGGCAGACGAGACCCAGTACTTC
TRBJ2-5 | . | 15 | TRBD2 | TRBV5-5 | CASSLSGGDQETQYF | TGTGCCAGCAGCTTGTCCGGGGGGGACCAAGAGACCCAGTACTTC
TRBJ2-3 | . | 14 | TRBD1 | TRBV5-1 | CASGNRGITDTQYF | TGCGCCAGCGGAAACAGGGGGATAACAGATACGCAGTATTTT
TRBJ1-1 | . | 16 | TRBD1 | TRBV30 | CAWTKTGAALNTEAFF | TGTGCCTGGACCAAGACAGGGGCCGCTCTGAACACTGAAGCTTTCTTT
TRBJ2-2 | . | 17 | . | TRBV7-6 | CASSLSTDQTNTGELFF | TGTGCCAGCAGCTTGAGCACAGACCAAACCAACACCGGGGAGCTGTTTTTT
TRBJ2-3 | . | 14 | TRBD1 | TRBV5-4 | CASREEQGTDTQYF | TGTGCCAGCAGGGAAGAACAGGGGACAGATACGCAGTATTTT
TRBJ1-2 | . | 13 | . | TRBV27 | CASSLSGGGGYTF | TGTGCCAGCAGTTTATCAGGGGGGGGAGGCTACACCTTC
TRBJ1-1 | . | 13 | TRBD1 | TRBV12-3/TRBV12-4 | CASTPTGYGEAFF | TGTGCCAGCACCCCGACAGGGTACGGTGAAGCTTTCTTT
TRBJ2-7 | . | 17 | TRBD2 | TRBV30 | CAWSVLAGGRSSYEQYF | TGTGCCTGGAGTGTACTAGCGGGGGGAAGAAGCTCCTACGAGCAGTACTTC
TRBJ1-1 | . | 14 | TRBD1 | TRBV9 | CASNLLQGDTEAFF | TGTGCCAGCAACCTCCTACAGGGGGACACTGAAGCTTTCTTT
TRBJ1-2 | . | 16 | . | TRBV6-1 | CASSEEFVLVYGDYTF | TGTGCCAGCAGTGAAGAATTTGTTTTGGTGTACGGTGACTACACCTTC
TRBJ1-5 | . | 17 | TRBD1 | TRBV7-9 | CASSFHTGERGNQPQHF | TGTGCCAGCAGTTTTCATACAGGGGAACGGGGCAATCAGCCCCAGCATTTT
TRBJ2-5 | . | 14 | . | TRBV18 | CASSTGRAPETQYF | TGTGCCAGCTCCACAGGTAGGGCGCCGGAGACCCAGTACTTC
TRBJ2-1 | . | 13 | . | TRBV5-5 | CASSAGTHNEQFF | TGTGCCAGCAGCGCCGGGACTCACAATGAGCAGTTCTTC
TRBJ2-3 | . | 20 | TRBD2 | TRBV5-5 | CASSSRPASGGAGSTDTQYF | TGTGCCAGCAGCTCCAGACCGGCTAGCGGGGGGGCTGGAAGCACAGATACGCAGTATTTT
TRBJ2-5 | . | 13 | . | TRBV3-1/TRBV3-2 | CASSQPGLETQYF | TGTGCCAGCAGCCAACCGGGACTAGAGACCCAGTACTTC
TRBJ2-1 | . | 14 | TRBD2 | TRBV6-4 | CASSQLAGGGEQFF | TGTGCCAGCAGCCAACTAGCGGGGGGCGGTGAGCAGTTCTTC
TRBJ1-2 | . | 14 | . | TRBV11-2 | CASSLVVRGYGYTF | TGTGCCAGCAGCTTAGTCGTCAGGGGCTATGGCTACACCTTC
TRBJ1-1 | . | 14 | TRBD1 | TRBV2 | CASIKRGGPTEAFF | TGTGCCAGCATCAAGAGAGGGGGCCCCACTGAAGCTTTCTTT
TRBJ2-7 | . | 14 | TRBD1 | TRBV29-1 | CSVNGPGQAYEQYF | TGCAGCGTGAACGGGCCGGGACAGGCCTACGAGCAGTACTTC
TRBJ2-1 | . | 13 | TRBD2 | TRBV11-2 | CASNSGGAVEQFF | TGTGCCAGTAATAGCGGGGGGGCCGTTGAGCAGTTCTTC
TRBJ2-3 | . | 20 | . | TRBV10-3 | CAISEKANIGGLSDTDTQYF | TGTGCCATCAGTGAGAAAGCCAATATAGGTGGGCTTTCCGACACAGATACGCAGTATTTT
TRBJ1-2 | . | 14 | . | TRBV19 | CASKPWVGNYGYTF | TGTGCCAGTAAACCTTGGGTCGGGAACTATGGCTACACCTTC
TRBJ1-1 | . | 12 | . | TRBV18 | CASSRGGTEAFF | TGTGCCAGCTCACGCGGGGGGACTGAAGCTTTCTTT
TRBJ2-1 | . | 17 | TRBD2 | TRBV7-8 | CASSPGLAGPSDNEQFF | TGTGCCAGCAGCCCGGGACTAGCGGGTCCCTCCGACAATGAGCAGTTCTTC
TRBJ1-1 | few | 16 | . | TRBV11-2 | CASRSRGMTRYTEAFF | TGTGCCAGCAGGAGCCGGGGGATGACCCGATACACTGAAGCTTTCTTT
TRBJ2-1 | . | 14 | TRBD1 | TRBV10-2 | CASTRDRGYNEQFF | TGCGCCAGCACGCGGGACAGGGGTTACAATGAGCAGTTCTTC
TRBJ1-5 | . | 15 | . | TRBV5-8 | CASSFDQGQGQPQHF | TGTGCCAGCAGCTTCGATCAGGGGCAGGGCCAGCCCCAGCATTTT
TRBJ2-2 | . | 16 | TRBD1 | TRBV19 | CASSRRTGRYTGELFF | TGTGCCAGTAGTAGAAGGACAGGGCGGTACACCGGGGAGCTGTTTTTT
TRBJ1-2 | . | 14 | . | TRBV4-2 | CASSTWYEDGGYTF | TGTGCCAGCAGTACCTGGTATGAGGATGGGGGCTACACCTTC
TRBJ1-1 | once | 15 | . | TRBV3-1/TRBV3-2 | CASKHDRAGVNEAFF | TGTGCCAGCAAACATGATCGGGCAGGGGTGAATGAAGCTTTCTTT
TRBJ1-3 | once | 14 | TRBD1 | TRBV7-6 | CASSSGTGRNTIYF | TGTGCCAGCAGCTCCGGGACAGGGAGAAACACCATATATTTT